This TCR beta chain is from a study of T-cell reconstitution after alpha-beta-depleted transplantation in children. Germline CDR1 and CDR2: LGHDT and YNNKEL (reference sequence). Trimming pared 0 bases from V and 7 bases from J, leaving 15 bases between. The CDR3 extends over 15 amino acids. Unique molecular identifiers were built into the TCRbeta library. Each CDR3 protein is one row after TCRdb ran MiXCR on the PCR reads. The table records 490,000 or so distinct CDR3 sequences, 9.5% to 15% of them present only once. This clonotype has a handful of counts. The sequencing here drew on PBMCs from the stem cell graft donor, taken from the stem cell graft. The rearrangement links TRBV3-1 to TRBJ1-1, with D perhaps matching TRBD1 (5 bases). The receptor was isolated from a human donor who donated a stem cell graft to a child with combined immunodeficiency. CDR3 sequence reads: CASSQDLRQTIEAFF. CDR3 bases: TGTGCCAGCAGCCAAGATCTCCGACAGACCATTGAAGCTTTCTTT.